These 9 T cell receptor beta chains originate from one sample sequenced in a study of T-cell reconstitution after alpha-beta-depleted transplantation in children. Unique molecular identifiers were built into the TCRbeta library. TCRdb redid the calling of the PCR reads with MiXCR, one entry per CDR3 protein. This sample has about 340,000 distinct CDR3 sequences, with less than 15% found just once. Source: PBMCs, taken from the stem cell graft. The source of these receptors is a human donor who donated a stem cell graft to a child with Fanconi anemia.

The chain has TRBV4-2 and TRBJ2-3; D remains ambiguous. V lost 0 bases to trimming and J lost 1 base, with 14 bases between them. The CDR3 spans 17 residues. Germline CDR1 reads LGHNA; CDR2 reads YNFKEQ. The CDR3 DNA is TGTGCCAGCAGCCAAGAACCGTCCGAGGCGGGCACAGATACGCAGTATTTT. Translating gives CASSQEPSEAGTDTQYF.

In this sample, this clonotype turned up a few times. The chain carries TRBV9 and TRBJ2-2; 9 positions agree with TRBD2. With 0 bases clipped from V and 2 bases from J, the junction kept 5 bases outside the gene matches. CDR3 size: 17 residues. Germline V CDR1 and CDR2: SGDLS, YYNGEE. CDR3 amino acids: CASSVGGRGGNTGELFF. In DNA, the CDR3 is TGTGCCAGCAGCGTAGGAGGGCGGGGGGGAAACACCGGGGAGCTGTTTTTT.

The V gene is TRBV2, the J gene TRBJ1-1; 7 bases are a match to TRBD1. CDR1 and CDR2 from the germline V gene are SNHLY and FYNNEI. With V trimmed by 4 bases and J by 1 base, 6 bases remained unmatched. This CDR3 spans 15 amino acids. The CDR3 loop is CASSALGTENTEAFF. DNA of the CDR3: TGTGCCAGCAGTGCCCTCGGGACAGAGAACACTGAAGCTTTCTTT.

This clonotype was detected many times. The chain has TRBV27 and TRBJ2-1; D gene unclear. This CDR3 has 13 amino acids. Germline lookup yields CDR1 MNHEY and CDR2 SMNVEV (reference sequence). V was cut by 8 bases and J by 8 bases, with 16 bases left in between. Here the CDR3 DNA reads TGTGCCAGCGCTAGGAACCCTCTCCATGAGCAGTTCTTC. Amino acid sequence: CASARNPLHEQFF.

The V call is TRBV11-1, the J call TRBJ1-4; TRBD1 matches 10 bases. This CDR3 has 19 residues. With V trimmed by 6 bases and J by 4 bases, 17 bases remained unmatched. Germline-derived CDR1 and CDR2 are SGHAT and FQDESV (reference sequence). The CDR3 reads CASRTKFGTGVEDNEKLFF. CDR3 nucleotides: TGTGCCAGCAGAACCAAATTCGGGACAGGGGTCGAGGATAATGAAAAACTGTTTTTT.

This clonotype was seen more than once but under ten times. The chain is built from TRBV21-1 and TRBJ2-6; the table calls TRBD1, which could not be checked here. TRBV21-1 is a recognized pseudogene. This CDR3 contains 18 residues. The CDR3 nucleotides read TGTGCCAGCAGCCCTCAGAACAGGTCCAGCTCTGGGGCCAACGTCCTGACTTTC. Its translation: CASSPQNRSSSGANVLTF.

This clonotype was detected many times. For the CDR3, the DNA is TGCGCCAGCAGCTTGGAATTGGAGACGGATGGCTACACCTTC. This encodes CASSLELETDGYTF. The V call is TRBV5-1, the J call TRBJ1-2, with no clear D. CDR3 size: 14 residues. Germline CDR1 and CDR2: SGHRS and YFSETQ. The V gene lost 0 bases and the J gene lost 6 bases, with 12 bases spanning the gap.

The chain combines TRBV3-1 with TRBJ1-5; 9 positions match TRBD1. Trimming at V came to 11 bases and at J to 0 bases, leaving 20 bases not matched to a gene. Looked up from germline, CDR1 is LGHDT and CDR2 is YNNKEL (reference sequence). This CDR3 region has 19 residues. The CDR3, as DNA: TGTGCCTTCTGCCTGGGCCGGGGACAGGGAACGTTTAGCAATCAGCCCCAGCATTTT. It translates to CAFCLGRGQGTFSNQPQHF.

The chain recombines TRBV2 with TRBJ2-5; 8 positions agree with TRBD1. The CDR3 consists of 14 residues. V lost 6 bases, J lost 3 bases, and 6 bases stayed unmatched. The germline gives CDR1 SNHLY, CDR2 FYNNEI. The CDR3 DNA follows: TGTGCCAGCAGCGTCCCGGGACAGGAAGAGACCCAGTACTTC. It yields the protein CASSVPGQEETQYF.